The rows below give T cell receptor beta chains drawn from one sample of a study of shared clonotypes between healthy human individuals. Only in-frame clones appear in the TCRdb table, and some are missing; sequencing was by immunoSEQ multiplex PCR. The data hold around 2.3 million clones, with almost 96% observed a single time. The sample was naive CD4+ T cells sorted from blood. The receptors here all came from a man aged 18 to 30 in good health. The CDR3 runs from the conserved cysteine through the conserved F or W. D genes are given only for firm matches. A clone size is listed for some rows: how often the clone was seen (once, few, many), or a class if it is expanded.

>NA|TRBD1|TRBV5-5|TRBJ1-6
CASSLSRGLSSPLHF
TGTGCCAGCAGCTTAAGCAGGGGGCTGAGTTCACCCCTCCACTTT
>NA|NA|TRBV7-9|TRBJ2-5
CASSLGSSAQETQYF
TGTGCCAGCAGCTTAGGGTCCAGCGCCCAAGAGACCCAGTACTTC
>NA|TRBD1|TRBV5-1|TRBJ2-7
CASSLGGTGSSYEQYF
TGCGCCAGCAGCTTGGGCGGGACAGGGTCGTCCTACGAGCAGTACTTC
>once|TRBD1|TRBV19|TRBJ2-7
CASSSSGTGGYEQYF
TGTGCCAGTAGCTCCTCCGGGACAGGGGGCTACGAGCAGTACTTC
>once|TRBD2|TRBV6-5|TRBJ2-1
CASSLAGMSYNEQFF
TGTGCCAGCAGTCTAGCGGGAATGTCCTACAATGAGCAGTTCTTC
>once|NA|TRBV7-2|TRBJ2-3
CASSSTGTQYF
TGTGCCAGCAGCTCGACCGGTACGCAGTATTTT
>NA|NA|TRBV28|TRBJ1-6
CASIPRLSGKSRSPLHF
TGTGCCAGCATACCACGGCTATCAGGGAAATCGCGATCACCCCTCCACTTT
>NA|NA|TRBV4-1|TRBJ2-6
CASSQDLEQARSGANVLTF
TGCGCCAGCAGCCAAGATTTGGAACAGGCCCGCTCTGGGGCCAACGTCCTGACTTTC
>NA|TRBD2|TRBV6-5|TRBJ2-7
CASNGGGPHEQYF
TGTGCCAGCAACGGGGGAGGGCCCCACGAGCAGTACTTC
>NA|NA|TRBV28|TRBJ1-2
CASLDRTNYGYTF
TGTGCCAGTTTGGACAGAACAAACTATGGCTACACCTTC
>NA|NA|TRBV2|TRBJ1-6
CASSGSRNSPLHF
TGTGCCAGCTCGGGGTCGAGAAATTCACCCCTCCACTTT
>NA|NA|TRBV10-1|TRBJ2-3
CASSDPNTDTQYF
TGCGCCAGCAGTGATCCTAACACAGATACGCAGTATTTT
>NA|TRBD1|TRBV28|TRBJ1-1
CASSPGQGNTEAFF
TGTGCCAGCAGTCCTGGACAGGGGAACACTGAAGCTTTCTTT
>NA|TRBD1|TRBV7-2|TRBJ2-7
CASSLRPPGQGAHEQYF
TGTGCCAGCAGCTTAAGACCCCCGGGACAGGGGGCGCACGAGCAGTACTTC
>few|NA|TRBV7-2|TRBJ1-4
CASSLEAGEKLFF
TGTGCCAGCAGCTTAGAGGCTGGAGAAAAACTGTTTTTT
>NA|NA|TRBV27|TRBJ2-5
CASSLRGQETQYF
TGTGCCAGCAGTTTACGCGGTCAAGAGACCCAGTACTTC
>NA|NA|TRBV27|TRBJ2-6
CASSLTGVYGANVLTF
TGTGCCAGCAGTTTAACCGGGGTATATGGGGCCAACGTCCTGACTTTC
>once|NA|TRBV7-2|TRBJ2-1
CASSLVSEYNEQFF
TGTGCCAGCAGCTTAGTATCAGAATACAATGAGCAGTTCTTC
>NA|NA|TRBV6-5|TRBJ1-2
CASSYEGDGYTF
TGTGCCAGCAGTTACGAGGGGGATGGCTACACCTTC
>NA|NA|TRBV5-4|TRBJ2-3
CASSLAVSDTQYF
TGTGCCAGCAGCTTGGCCGTTTCAGATACGCAGTATTTT
>NA|TRBD1|TRBV5-1|TRBJ1-5
CASSPGTGGNQPQHF
TGCGCCAGCAGTCCGGGGACAGGGGGCAATCAGCCCCAGCATTTT
>NA|TRBD2|TRBV4-3|TRBJ2-1
CASSGLAGSNEQFF
TGCGCCAGCAGTGGACTAGCGGGAAGCAATGAGCAGTTCTTC
>NA|TRBD1|TRBV6-5|TRBJ1-2
CASSRPTGGYGYTF
TGTGCCAGCAGCAGACCGACAGGGGGCTATGGCTACACCTTC
>NA|NA|TRBV9|TRBJ2-1
CASSEAPENNEQFF
TGTGCCAGCAGCGAGGCTCCGGAGAACAATGAGCAGTTCTTC
>NA|NA|TRBV18|TRBJ2-7
CASSPPIGSSYEQYF
TGTGCCAGCTCACCACCGATCGGGAGCTCCTACGAGCAGTACTTC
>NA|TRBD2|TRBV11-2|TRBJ2-1
CASSLQAGAYYNEQFF
TGTGCCAGCAGCTTACAAGCGGGGGCCTACTACAATGAGCAGTTCTTC
>NA|TRBD1|TRBV18|TRBJ1-1
CASSLGQLNTEAFF
TGTGCCAGCTCGCTGGGACAGCTGAACACTGAAGCTTTCTTT
>NA|TRBD2|TRBV29-1|TRBJ2-1
CSVFSGGRNEQFF
TGCAGCGTTTTTAGCGGGGGGCGGAATGAGCAGTTCTTC
>NA|TRBD2|TRBV6-1|TRBJ2-1
CASSVFSGRDSSYNEQFF
TGTGCCAGCAGTGTTTTTAGCGGGAGGGACAGCTCCTACAATGAGCAGTTCTTC
>NA|NA|TRBV27|TRBJ1-5
CASSLLGRGDQPQHF
TGTGCCAGCAGTTTATTGGGCAGGGGAGATCAGCCCCAGCATTTT
>NA|NA|TRBV5-1|TRBJ2-5
CASSLVGAPPSQTQYF
TGCGCCAGCAGCTTGGTAGGGGCTCCTCCGAGTCAGACCCAGTACTTC
>NA|NA|TRBV19|TRBJ1-2
CASTLGGRNYGYTF
TGTGCCAGTACCCTGGGCGGGCGGAACTATGGCTACACCTTC
>NA|NA|TRBV5-1|TRBJ2-7
CASSRDGDYEQYF
TGCGCCAGCAGCCGGGACGGGGACTACGAGCAGTACTTC
>NA|NA|TRBV9|TRBJ2-5
CASSAGQGASGETQYF
TGTGCCAGCAGCGCGGGGCAAGGAGCGTCGGGAGAGACCCAGTACTTC
>NA|TRBD1|TRBV2|TRBJ1-4
CASISTGVGEKLFF
TGTGCCAGCATCTCGACAGGGGTAGGAGAAAAACTGTTTTTT
>NA|NA|TRBV2|TRBJ2-3
CASRGDFTDTQYF
TGTGCCAGCAGGGGGGACTTCACAGATACGCAGTATTTT
>NA|NA|TRBV7-8|TRBJ2-5
CASSLNRDFQETQYF
TGTGCCAGCAGCTTAAACAGGGATTTCCAAGAGACCCAGTACTTC
>NA|NA|TRBV25-1|TRBJ1-2
CASSEYSGYTF
TGTGCCAGCAGTGAATACTCTGGCTACACCTTC
>NA|NA|TRBV5-4|TRBJ2-7
CASSLDPLGGYEQYF
TGTGCCAGCAGCTTGGACCCATTGGGGGGATACGAGCAGTACTTC
>once|NA|TRBV18|TRBJ2-6
CASSPSVSSGANVLTF
TGTGCCAGCTCACCTTCGGTGAGCTCTGGGGCCAACGTCCTGACTTTC
>NA|TRBD2|TRBV5-6|TRBJ2-3
CASSLIAGGPTDTQYF
TGTGCCAGCAGCCTCATAGCGGGGGGCCCCACAGATACGCAGTATTTT
>NA|NA|TRBV18|TRBJ1-2
CASSPGQYYGYTF
TGTGCCAGCTCACCCGGACAGTACTATGGCTACACCTTC
>NA|TRBD1|TRBV2|TRBJ2-7
CASKDRGYEQYF
TGTGCCAGCAAGGACAGGGGTTACGAGCAGTACTTC
>NA|NA|TRBV2|TRBJ1-1
CASRRQIPNTEAFF
TGTGCCAGCAGAAGACAGATTCCGAACACTGAAGCTTTCTTT
>NA|NA|TRBV18|TRBJ1-1
CASYEGSSVGTEAFF
TGTGCCAGCTATGAGGGGTCTTCGGTGGGGACTGAAGCTTTCTTT
>NA|NA|TRBV5-4|TRBJ2-5
CASSYPGLRTQETQYF
TGTGCCAGCAGTTACCCGGGACTCCGGACCCAAGAGACCCAGTACTTC
>NA|TRBD2|TRBV5-1|TRBJ2-7
CASSLVGGSSYEQYF
TGCGCCAGCAGCTTGGTCGGGGGGTCGTCCTACGAGCAGTACTTC
>NA|NA|TRBV5-6|TRBJ1-4
CASSQINKRNNEKLFF
TGTGCCAGCAGCCAGATCAATAAGAGAAATAATGAAAAACTGTTTTTT
>NA|NA|TRBV29-1|TRBJ1-2
CSVLYSVFYGYTF
TGCAGCGTCCTTTACAGTGTGTTCTATGGCTACACCTTC
>once|TRBD1|TRBV10-3|TRBJ1-2
CATKPGTGAGGYTF
TGTGCCACGAAACCCGGGACAGGGGCCGGTGGCTACACCTTC
>NA|TRBD1|TRBV10-3|TRBJ1-5
CAISERTGSNQPQHF
TGTGCCATCAGTGAGAGGACAGGGTCTAATCAGCCCCAGCATTTT
>NA|NA|TRBV28|TRBJ1-2
CASSLSVGGYTF
TGTGCCAGCAGTTTGTCGGTTGGGGGCTACACCTTC
>NA|TRBD1|TRBV6-1|TRBJ1-3
CATRTGEGGNTIYF
TGTGCCACCCGGACAGGGGAAGGTGGAAACACCATATATTTT
>NA|TRBD1|TRBV5-1|TRBJ2-1
CASSLEGAKYNEQFF
TGCGCCAGCAGCTTAGAGGGGGCGAAATACAATGAGCAGTTCTTC
>NA|NA|TRBV18|TRBJ1-6
CASSPLPGLNSPLHF
TGTGCCAGCTCACCGCTTCCGGGGCTTAATTCACCCCTCCACTTT
>NA|TRBD1|TRBV14|TRBJ2-7
CASSRDRGSSSYEQYF
TGTGCCAGCAGCCGGGACAGGGGCTCTAGCTCCTACGAGCAGTACTTC
>NA|NA|TRBV25-1|TRBJ1-2
CASSGNYGIYGYTF
TGTGCCAGCAGTGGAAACTACGGGATCTATGGCTACACCTTC
>NA|NA|TRBV11-2|TRBJ1-6
CASSLGGSPLHF
TGTGCCAGCAGCTTGGGAGGTTCACCCCTCCACTTT
>few|NA|TRBV11-2|TRBJ1-6
CASSLKGFNSPLHF
TGTGCCAGCAGCTTAAAAGGGTTCAATTCACCCCTCCACTTT
>NA|NA|TRBV9|TRBJ1-1
CASSVTGNTEAFF
TGTGCCAGCAGTGTAACGGGGAACACTGAAGCTTTCTTT